A selection of T cell receptor beta chains follows, all from one sample in a study of identical twins. TCRdb fed the 5' RACE reads into MiXCR, producing one record per CDR3 protein. The repertoire holds 1.5 million or so distinct CDR3 sequences, with roughly a third as singletons. The sequencing input was cord blood. These receptors came from a newborn girl in good health. CDR3s include the opening cysteine and the closing phenylalanine or tryptophan. D genes are given only for firm matches. Part of the rows lack a size; the others show once, few, many or a class for expanded clones.

j_call	v_call	clone_size	d_call	cdr3_nt	cdr3_aa
TRBJ2-2	TRBV3-1	few	.	TGTGCCAGCAGCCAAGAAGGCTCGAGGGGACTCGGGGAGCTGTTTTTT	CASSQEGSRGLGELFF
TRBJ1-1	TRBV7-9	.	TRBD1	TGTGCCAGCAGCTTAGGGACAGGGGATGATTTCTTT	CASSLGTGDDFF
TRBJ2-5	TRBV25-1	few	.	TGTGCCAGCAGCCAGGGAGGCCCGTACCAAGAGACCCAGTACTTC	CASSQGGPYQETQYF
TRBJ1-1	TRBV20-1	.	.	TGCAGTGCTAGTCGATGGGACGCTGAAGCTTTCTTT	CSASRWDAEAFF
TRBJ2-1	TRBV20-1	many	TRBD2	TGCAGTGCTACCCGTCTAGCGGGAGATGTGGATGAGCAGTTCTTC	CSATRLAGDVDEQFF
TRBJ2-1	TRBV6-4	few	TRBD2	TGTGCCAGCAGTCGAGCGGGGATACACAATGAGCAGTTCTTC	CASSRAGIHNEQFF
TRBJ2-5	TRBV5-8	.	TRBD2	TGTGCCAGCAGCTTCGGGGGGATTTTCCAAGAGACCCAGTACTTC	CASSFGGIFQETQYF
TRBJ1-1	TRBV29-1	.	.	TGCAGCGGGAGCCGGGGGACCACTGAAGCTTTCTTT	CSGSRGTTEAFF
TRBJ2-7	TRBV7-2	.	.	TGTGCCAGCAGCTTACTCTCTCTCCACGAGCAGTACTTC	CASSLLSLHEQYF
TRBJ1-2	TRBV6-6	.	.	TGTGCCAGCAGTTACACGATAATAAGCGAGTATGGCTACACCTTC	CASSYTIISEYGYTF
TRBJ1-2	TRBV5-1	.	.	TGCGCCAGCAGCTTCCGGACAAAAAACTATGGCTACACCTTC	CASSFRTKNYGYTF
TRBJ1-1	TRBV27	few	.	TGTGCCAGCAGTTTAGTGGAGGGTGGCACTGAAGCTTTCTTT	CASSLVEGGTEAFF